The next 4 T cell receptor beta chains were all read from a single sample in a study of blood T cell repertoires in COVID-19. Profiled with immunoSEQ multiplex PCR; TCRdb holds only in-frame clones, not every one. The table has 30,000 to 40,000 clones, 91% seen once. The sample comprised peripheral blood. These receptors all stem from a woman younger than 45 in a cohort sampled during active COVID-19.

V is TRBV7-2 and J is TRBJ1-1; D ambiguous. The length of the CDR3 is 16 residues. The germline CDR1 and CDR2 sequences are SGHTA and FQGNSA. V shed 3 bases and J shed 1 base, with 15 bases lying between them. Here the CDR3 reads CASSFRADPSNTEAFF. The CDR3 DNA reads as TGTGCCAGCAGCTTTAGAGCGGACCCATCGAACACTGAAGCTTTCTTT.

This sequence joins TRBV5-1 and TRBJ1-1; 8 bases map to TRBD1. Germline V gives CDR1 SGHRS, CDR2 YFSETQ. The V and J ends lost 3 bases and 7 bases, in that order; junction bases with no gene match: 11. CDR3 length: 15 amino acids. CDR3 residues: CASSSDPGTGGEAFF. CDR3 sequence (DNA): TGCGCCAGCAGCTCTGATCCCGGGACAGGAGGTGAAGCTTTCTTT.

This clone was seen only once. As DNA, the CDR3 is TGTGCCAGCTCACCACAGAGGCGGCGGGATCGGGTAACCGGGGAGCTGTTTTTT. It yields the protein CASSPQRRRDRVTGELFF. The chain combines TRBV18 with TRBJ2-2; D is perhaps TRBD2 (6 bases). Deletions cut 1 base from V and 5 bases from J, with 20 bases between. The CDR3 runs to 18 residues. Germline lookup yields CDR1 KGHSH and CDR2 LQKENI.

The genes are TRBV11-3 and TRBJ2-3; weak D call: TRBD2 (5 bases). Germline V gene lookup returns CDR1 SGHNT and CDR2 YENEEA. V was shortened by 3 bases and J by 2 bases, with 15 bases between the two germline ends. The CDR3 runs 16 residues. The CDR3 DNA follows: TGTGCCAGCAGCTTTAGGGCGGGTAGGGACACAGATACGCAGTATTTT. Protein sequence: CASSFRAGRDTDTQYF.